This T cell receptor (beta chain) came from a study of blood T cell repertoires in COVID-19. Background on the study: Nucleic acid was either cDNA or gDNA, and it came from T cells, B-cell-depleted T cells, or PBMCs.

Assay: immunoSEQ multiplex PCR; the TCRdb copy retains only in-frame clones and omits some. This sample has approximately 200,000 clones, with approximately 81% found just once. The CDR3 has 15 residues. Germline V gene data show CDR1 as LGHNT and CDR2 as FRNRAP. Trimming at V came to 5 bases and at J to 10 bases, leaving 12 bases not matched to a gene. Sequencing was carried out using peripheral blood. The V and J genes are TRBV12-5 and TRBJ2-1; 9 bases map to TRBD2. The TCR sequence derives from a woman aged 60-75 years who had recovered from COVID-19. In DNA form, the CDR3 reads TGTGCTAGTGGTCAAGGACTAGCGAAAAACGGCGAGCAGTTCTTC. Amino acid sequence: CASGQGLAKNGEQFF.